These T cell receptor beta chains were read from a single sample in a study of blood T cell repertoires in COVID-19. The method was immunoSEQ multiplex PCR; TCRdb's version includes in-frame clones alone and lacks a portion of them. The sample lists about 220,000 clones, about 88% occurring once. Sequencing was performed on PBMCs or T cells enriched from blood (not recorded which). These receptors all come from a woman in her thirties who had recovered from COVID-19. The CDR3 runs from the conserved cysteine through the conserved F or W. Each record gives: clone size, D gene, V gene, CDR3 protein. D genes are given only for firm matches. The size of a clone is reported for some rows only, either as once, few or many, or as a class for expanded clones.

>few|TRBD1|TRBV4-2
CASSQDTPGQGNYGYTF
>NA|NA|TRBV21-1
CASRTAFSGNTIYF
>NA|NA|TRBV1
CTSSQDPSTGASYEQYF
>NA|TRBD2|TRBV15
CATRLAANTGELFF
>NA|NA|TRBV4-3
CASSHWTEGGYSNQPQHF
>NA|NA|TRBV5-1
CASSLETSTGGAFF
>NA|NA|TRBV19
CASRDKVDEKLFF
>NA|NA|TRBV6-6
CASSYGGAKYEQYF
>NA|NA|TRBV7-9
CASSLVQGSAGELFF
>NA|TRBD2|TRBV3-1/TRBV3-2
CASRELAGREQETQYF
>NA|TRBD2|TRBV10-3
CAISESREGYEQYF
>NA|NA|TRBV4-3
CASSQMDSFWDGYTF
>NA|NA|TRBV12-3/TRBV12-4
CASTPGQNSPLHF
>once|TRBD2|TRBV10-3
CAISVNGGTSTDTQYF
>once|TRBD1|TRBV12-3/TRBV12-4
CASKGTGGREAFF
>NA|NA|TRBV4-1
CASSQDTRGYTEAFF
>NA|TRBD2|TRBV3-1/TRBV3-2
CASSQVAGLENNEQFF
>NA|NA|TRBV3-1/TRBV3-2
CASSQAFRDSASPLHF
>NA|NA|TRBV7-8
CASSFTGFNSGNTIYF
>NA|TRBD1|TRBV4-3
CASSSRQGADEQYF
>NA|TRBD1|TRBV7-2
CASSLEGQLYGYTF
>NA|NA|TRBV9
CASSLGSTGYHEQYF
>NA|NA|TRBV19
CASSIALTEAFF
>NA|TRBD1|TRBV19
CASSMGQGDYGYTF
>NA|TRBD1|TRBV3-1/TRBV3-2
CASSPRDRGIGTNEKLFF
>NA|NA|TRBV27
CASSLGPLQETQYF
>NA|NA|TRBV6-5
CASSPDFRAKNIQYF
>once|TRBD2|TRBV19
CASSIRSLAGETDTQYF
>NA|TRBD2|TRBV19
CASSRGTSGSNEQFF
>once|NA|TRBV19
CASSTSTTNTEAFF
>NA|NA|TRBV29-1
CSVEFGRGQETQYF
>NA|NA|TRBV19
CASSIGTGGGTEAFF
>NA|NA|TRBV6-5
CASSTDGISGNTIYF
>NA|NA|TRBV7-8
CASSTVKVDSTVNTGELFF
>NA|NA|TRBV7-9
CASSLEVAGNTIYF
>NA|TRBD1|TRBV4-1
CASSSDREFAFF
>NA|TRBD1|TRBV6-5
CASSPGQGAHNEQFF
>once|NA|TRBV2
CASSVKETQYF
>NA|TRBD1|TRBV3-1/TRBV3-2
CASSQGGARGLAGNTIYF
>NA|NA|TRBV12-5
CASRGSTNEKLFF
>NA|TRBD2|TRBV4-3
CASSHGGSGGPIYNEQFF
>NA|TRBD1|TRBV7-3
CASSLDRADGYTF
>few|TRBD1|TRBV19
CASKGGQDNEKLFF
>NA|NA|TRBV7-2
CASSLQGDTEAFF
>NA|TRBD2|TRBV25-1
CASSWTSGAIGELFF
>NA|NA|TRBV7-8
CASSSQGGITGELFF
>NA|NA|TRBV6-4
CASSESIGLKAFF
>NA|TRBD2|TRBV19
CASSLWTSGGAETQYF
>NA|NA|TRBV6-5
CASSFDRMYEQYF
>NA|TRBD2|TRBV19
CASSIPGLAGAETQYF